A single sample is the source of the 32 T cell receptor beta chains below, sequenced in a study of early T cells in non-severe SARS-CoV-2 infection. From the 5' RACE reads, TCRdb called clonotypes with MiXCR, one entry per CDR3 protein. The profile shows roughly 86,000 distinct CDR3 sequences, around 6% of them singletons. The specimen was whole blood. These TCRs come from an adult who was a healthcare worker with PCR-confirmed SARS-CoV-2 infection or an uninfected control (not recorded which).

The table lists this clonotype with a few counts. The chain joins TRBV15 to TRBJ1-1; tentative D call: TRBD1 (5 bases). The CDR3 is made up of 13 amino acids. Deletions cut 1 base from V and 3 bases from J, with 6 bases between. Germline V CDR1 and CDR2: LNHNV, YYDKDF (reference sequence). CDR3 sequence reads: CATSRGGDTEAFF. CDR3 DNA sequence: TGTGCCACCAGCAGAGGGGGGGACACTGAAGCTTTCTTT. The variable domain in full, with the rest retrieved from reference TRBV15 and TRBJ1-1, is DAMVIQNPRYQVTQFGKPVTLSCSQTLNHNVMYWYQQKSSQAPKLLFHYYDKDFNNEADTPDNFQSRRPNTSFCFLDIRSPGLGDTAMYLCATSRGGDTEAFFGQGTRLTVV.

This clonotype was picked up many times. CDR3 coding DNA: TGTGCCAGTAGTATAGACCCTGGAGAAACCGGGGAGCTGTTTTTT. Encoded protein: CASSIDPGETGELFF. The chain couples TRBV19 to TRBJ2-2; D not resolved. Trimming removed 0 bases from V and 5 bases from J, with 10 bases in between. Germline V CDR1 and CDR2: LNHDA, SQIVND (reference sequence). The CDR3 loop spans 15 amino acids.

This clonotype was seen at least ten times. CDR3 residues: CASSFRLLDEQYF. As DNA, the CDR3 is TGTGCCAGCAGTTTCCGCCTCCTAGACGAGCAGTACTTC. V gene TRBV28 combines with J gene TRBJ2-7; D is uncertain. The CDR3 sequence is 13 residues long. Trimming removed 3 bases from V and 5 bases from J, with 11 bases in between. The germline CDR1 and CDR2 sequences are MDHEN and SYDVKM. Full variable domain (remainder filled in from reference TRBV28 and TRBJ2-7): DVKVTQSSRYLVKRTGEKVFLECVQDMDHENMFWYRQDPGLGLRLIYFSYDVKMKEKGDIPEGYSVSREKKERFSLILESASTNQTSMYLCASSFRLLDEQYFGPGTRLTVT.

The genes are TRBV6-6 and TRBJ1-1; no firm D call. The CDR3 sequence is 13 residues long. Germline V CDR1 and CDR2: MNHNY, SVGAGI (reference sequence). V shed 0 bases and J shed 4 bases, with 6 bases lying between them. CDR3 nucleotides: TGTGCCAGCAGTTACTCCCCAAGCACTGAAGCTTTCTTT. Protein: CASSYSPSTEAFF.

Many counts were recorded for this clonotype. This chain's CDR3 is CASSLGLNRGEQYF. In DNA, the CDR3 is TGTGCCAGCAGTTTGGGACTAAATCGAGGGGAGCAGTACTTC. The chain uses TRBV12-3 or TRBV12-4 and TRBJ2-7; 7 bases fit TRBD2. This CDR3 spans 14 amino acids. V gave up 3 bases and J gave up 7 bases; unmatched junction bases: 9.

The table lists this clonotype with many counts. V and J are TRBV7-2 and TRBJ2-7; D unclear. Germline CDR1 SGHTA, CDR2 FQGNSA. With 3 bases removed from V and 2 bases from J, the gap between germline ends came to 11 bases. This CDR3 has 14 residues. The DNA of the CDR3 is TGTGCCAGCAGCTTCCCCACGGTAACCTACGAGCAGTACTTC. This codes for CASSFPTVTYEQYF.

This clonotype was seen at least ten times. The chain is built from TRBV27 and TRBJ2-1; 13 nucleotides agree with TRBD2. V trimming: 2 bases; J trimming: 2 bases; junction bases outside the gene matches: 3. From germline, CDR1 is MNHEY and CDR2 SMNVEV (reference sequence). This CDR3 region has 17 residues. The CDR3 here is CASSLRLAGGTYNEQFF. CDR3 DNA: TGTGCCAGCAGTTTAAGACTAGCGGGGGGCACCTACAATGAGCAGTTCTTC.

This clonotype was seen ten or more times. The chain recombines TRBV14 with TRBJ2-2; D remains unclear. V gave up 4 bases and J gave up 4 bases, with 10 bases separating them. The CDR3 is made up of 14 amino acids. CDR1 SGHDN and CDR2 FVKESK come from the germline V gene. CDR3 coding DNA: TGTGCCAGCAGCCCTCCTTGGTTCACCGGGGAGCTGTTTTTT. As protein: CASSPPWFTGELFF.

In its sample, this clonotype was seen many times. The rearrangement links TRBV7-2 to TRBJ2-7; D gene ambiguous. The CDR3 is 17 amino acids. CDR1 and CDR2 from the germline V gene are SGHTA and FQGNSA. V lost 5 bases to trimming and J lost 2 bases, with 22 bases between them. CDR3 protein: CASSPGPSTLSAYEQYF. As DNA, the CDR3 is TGTGCCAGCAGCCCCGGACCGAGCACCCTAAGTGCCTACGAGCAGTACTTC.

There are a few counts of this clonotype. The chain recombines TRBV7-8 with TRBJ2-2; the match to TRBD1 covers 8 bases. The CDR3 has 15 residues. V lost 4 bases, J lost 3 bases, and 4 bases stayed unmatched. The germline V gene encodes CDR1 SGHVS and CDR2 FQNEAQ. CDR3 in amino acids: CASSYRTGYTGELFF. The DNA for the CDR3 is TGTGCCAGCAGCTACCGGACAGGGTACACCGGGGAGCTGTTTTTT.

This clonotype has ten or more counts. Written as DNA, the CDR3 is TGTGCCAGCAGCACCCCTTTAAGCAAGGCAGATACGCAGTATTTT. Translating gives CASSTPLSKADTQYF. V and J are TRBV7-6 and TRBJ2-3; the D is unclear. CDR3 length: 15 amino acids. Trimming cost V 5 bases and J 4 bases, with 16 bases left between them. Germline CDR1 reads SGHVS; CDR2 reads FNYEAQ.

This clonotype occurred many times. The chain couples TRBV12-3 or TRBV12-4 to TRBJ1-5; possibly TRBD1 for D (5 bases). Between the trimmed V and J ends, which lost 6 bases and 1 base, there was a span of 13 bases. The CDR3 is made up of 15 amino acids. For the CDR3, the DNA is TGTGCCAGCAGGGTACAGGACATAAGCAATCAGCCCCAGCATTTT. Residues: CASRVQDISNQPQHF.

Concerning this clonotype: It may be a read error: a sequence one base away is much more abundant. The chain joins TRBV12-3 or TRBV12-4 to TRBJ2-5, with 9 nucleotides matching TRBD2. With 5 bases clipped from V and 5 bases from J, the junction kept 6 bases outside the gene matches. The CDR3 is 14 amino acids. In nucleotides, the CDR3 is TGTGCCAGCAGTATCGGCGGGGGGGAGGAGACCCAGTACTTC. This gives the protein CASSIGGGEETQYF.

The sample holds many counts of this clonotype. The V gene is TRBV12-3 or TRBV12-4, the J gene TRBJ2-3, with TRBD2 identical over 9 bases. The CDR3 consists of 14 residues. With V trimmed by 3 bases and J by 4 bases, 2 bases remained unmatched. The CDR3 is CASSLGGRADTQYF. The CDR3 DNA reads as TGTGCCAGCAGTTTGGGCGGGAGGGCAGATACGCAGTATTTT.

This clonotype came up a few times. This sequence joins TRBV30 and TRBJ2-2; TRBD1 matches at 8 bases. CDR1 and CDR2 (germline): GTSNPN, SVGIG (reference sequence). The CDR3 consists of 13 residues. V trimming: 4 bases; J trimming: 5 bases; junction bases outside the gene matches: 3. This chain's CDR3 is CAWKQGGTGELFF. The CDR3 DNA reads TGTGCCTGGAAACAGGGGGGAACCGGGGAGCTGTTTTTT.

This clonotype was seen a handful of times. V and J are TRBV12-3 or TRBV12-4 and TRBJ2-4; 9 bases fit TRBD1. Trimming took 5 bases from V and 0 from J; bases not matched to a gene: 11. This CDR3 region has 18 residues. The CDR3 reads CASSRTGANPIAKNIQYF. The DNA for the CDR3 is TGTGCCAGCAGTCGGACAGGGGCCAACCCGATAGCCAAAAACATTCAGTACTTC.

DNA for the CDR3: TGTGCCAGCAGCCCCGGCACTAGCGGGACCACAGATACGCAGTATTTT. Protein: CASSPGTSGTTDTQYF. The chain recombines TRBV7-9 with TRBJ2-3, with 10 bases fitting TRBD2. Unmatched junction bases numbered 7, after V lost 5 bases and J lost 2 bases. This CDR3 spans 16 amino acids. Germline CDR1 and CDR2: SEHNR and FQNEAQ (reference sequence).

This clonotype was observed many times. The chain links TRBV6-5 to TRBJ1-1, with D unresolved. The germline CDR1 and CDR2 sequences are MNHEY and SVGAGI. The CDR3 is made up of 14 amino acids. V was cut by 5 bases and J by 4 bases, with 14 bases left in between. CDR3 nucleotides: TGTGCCAGCAGTCCCCGTCTGGTTGGCACTGAAGCTTTCTTT. Residues: CASSPRLVGTEAFF.

This clonotype has at least ten counts. V is TRBV7-9 and J is TRBJ1-1; no definite D call. The CDR3 contains 12 residues. Germline-derived CDR1 and CDR2 are SEHNR and FQNEAQ (reference sequence). V lost 5 bases to trimming and J lost 3 bases, with 7 bases between them. DNA of the CDR3: TGTGCCAGCAGCCCGGGGTACACTGAAGCTTTCTTT. It is translated as CASSPGYTEAFF.

In its sample, this clonotype was seen many times. The genes are TRBV20-1 and TRBJ2-7, with 7 nucleotides matching TRBD2. Losses at the gene ends were 6 bases for V and 0 bases for J; bases not matched to a gene: 17. The CDR3 extends over 17 amino acids. Germline lookup yields CDR1 DFQATT and CDR2 SNEGSKA (reference sequence). DNA of the CDR3: TGCAGTGCCCCTAGGCAGCTAGCGGTTATTAGCTCCTACGAGCAGTACTTC. It translates to CSAPRQLAVISSYEQYF.

This clonotype was found many times. The V call is TRBV3-1, the J call TRBJ2-1; D is tentatively TRBD1 or TRBD2 (5 bases each). The germline V gene has CDR1 LGHDT and CDR2 YNNKEL (reference sequence). Trimming left V 0 bases short and J 0 bases short, with 9 bases between. The length of the CDR3 is 16 residues. The CDR3 DNA follows: TGTGCCAGCAGCCAAGATTGGGACGCCTCCTACAATGAGCAGTTCTTC. This sequence encodes CASSQDWDASYNEQFF.

This clonotype has a handful of counts. V and J are TRBV29-1 and TRBJ1-4, with 8 positions matching TRBD1. Germline-derived CDR1 and CDR2 are SQVTM and ANQGSEA. The CDR3 is 12 residues long. With 7 bases clipped from V and 7 bases from J, the junction kept 5 bases outside the gene matches. The CDR3 region has the DNA TGCAGCGCGCAGGGGGCGGGTGAAAAACTGTTTTTT. It codes for CSAQGAGEKLFF.

J is TRBJ2-5 and V is TRBV27; no clear D. This CDR3 is 13 amino acids long. Germline-derived CDR1 and CDR2 are MNHEY and SMNVEV (reference sequence). V lost 4 bases, J lost 1 base, and 7 bases lay in between. The CDR3 sequence: CASSSPGQETQYF. CDR3 coding DNA: TGTGCCAGCAGTTCCCCGGGCCAAGAGACCCAGTACTTC.

This rearrangement joins TRBV2 to TRBJ1-1; no firm D call. CDR3 size: 14 residues. The germline V and J ends were trimmed by 7 bases and 5 bases, with 17 bases remaining between them. Germline V gene data show CDR1 as SNHLY and CDR2 as FYNNEI. CDR3 nucleotide sequence: TGTGCCAGCAACGGGTTTAATGATGATACTGAAGCTTTCTTT. Translated: CASNGFNDDTEAFF.

This clonotype was seen a few times. This chain connects TRBV20-1 to TRBJ2-7, with 13 bases aligning to TRBD2. The CDR3 spans 15 residues. CDR1 and CDR2 from the germline V gene are DFQATT and SNEGSKA (reference sequence). The J segment lost 2 bases and the V segment lost 6 bases, leaving 7 bases of the junction unmatched. The DNA for the CDR3 is TGCAGTGCCCTGTCTGGGACTAGCGGGGCCTACGAGCAGTACTTC. As protein: CSALSGTSGAYEQYF.

This clonotype was counted many times. The chain carries TRBV20-1 and TRBJ1-5; D is unresolved. The CDR3 totals 13 residues. Between the trimmed V and J ends, which lost 3 bases and 8 bases, there was a span of 14 bases. Germline V lookup: CDR1 DFQATT, CDR2 SNEGSKA (reference sequence). Here the CDR3 reads CSAREGRSEPQHF. The CDR3, as DNA: TGCAGTGCTAGGGAAGGAAGGAGTGAGCCCCAGCATTTT.

This clonotype has a count of ten or more. This chain links TRBV15 with TRBJ1-2; D is ambiguous. The V end lost 1 base, the J end lost 4 bases, and 13 bases lay between the germline ends. Per the germline V gene, CDR1 is LNHNV and CDR2 is YYDKDF (reference sequence). The CDR3 is 15 amino acids. The CDR3, as DNA: TGTGCCACCAGCAGAGCCGGCGGAACCACCTATGGCTACACCTTC. Its translation: CATSRAGGTTYGYTF.

This clonotype was detected ten times or more. The chain recombines TRBV28 with TRBJ2-1; a possible D gene is TRBD1 (5 bases). The CDR3 contains 14 residues. With 3 bases removed from V and 9 bases from J, the gap between germline ends came to 15 bases. Germline lookup yields CDR1 MDHEN and CDR2 SYDVKM. CDR3 residues: CASSLVGRAPEQFF. CDR3 coding DNA: TGTGCCAGCAGTTTGGTCGGCAGGGCTCCTGAGCAGTTCTTC. Combining the CDR3 with reference TRBV28 and TRBJ2-1 gives the whole variable domain DVKVTQSSRYLVKRTGEKVFLECVQDMDHENMFWYRQDPGLGLRLIYFSYDVKMKEKGDIPEGYSVSREKKERFSLILESASTNQTSMYLCASSLVGRAPEQFFGPGTRLTVL.

This clonotype was seen at least ten times. The chain recombines TRBV14 with TRBJ2-1; tentative D call: TRBD1 (5 bases). This CDR3 has 20 residues. V was clipped by 2 bases and J by 0 bases, with 23 bases between them. In germline, CDR1 is SGHDN, CDR2 FVKESK. CDR3 sequence (DNA): TGTGCCAGCAGCCAAATACAGGCTTTTTTCGGGTCAAGCTCCTACAATGAGCAGTTCTTC. This encodes CASSQIQAFFGSSSYNEQFF.

The CDR3 loop is CASRRGRVQPQHF. The CDR3 coding sequence is TGTGCCAGTCGCAGGGGGCGCGTTCAGCCCCAGCATTTT. The chain employs TRBV6-2 or TRBV6-3 and TRBJ1-5; TRBD1 aligns across 8 bases. The CDR3 is 13 residues long. J was trimmed by 6 bases and V by 9 bases; bases with no gene match: 7. Germline V gene lookup returns CDR1 MNHEY and CDR2 SVGEGT.

CDR3 sequence: CASSFSGNLQETQYF. Here the CDR3 DNA reads TGTGCCAGCAGTTTCTCGGGCAATCTTCAAGAGACCCAGTACTTC. The chain joins TRBV28 to TRBJ2-5; D gene unclear. The CDR3 spans 15 residues. V was cut by 3 bases and J by 2 bases, with 13 bases left in between. The germline V gene encodes CDR1 MDHEN and CDR2 SYDVKM.

This clonotype was seen many times. V and J are TRBV11-2 and TRBJ1-1, with TRBD1 as a possible D gene (5 bases). The CDR3 is made up of 13 amino acids. CDR1 is SGHAT, CDR2 FQNNGV, per germline. V was shortened by 0 bases and J by 7 bases, with 9 bases between the two germline ends. The CDR3 bases are TGTGCCAGCAGCTTAGAACGGCAGGGTGAAGCTTTCTTT. Protein: CASSLERQGEAFF.